This T cell receptor (beta chain) was captured by sequencing in a study of blood T cell repertoires in COVID-19. On the study more broadly: Some COVID-19 samples were acute and others convalescent; all came from the United States, Italy and Spain. The cDNA or gDNA used as material had been derived from T cells, B-cell-depleted T cells, or PBMCs.

Per the authors' pipeline: Amplification of reference gene primers provided the estimated nucleated cell counts. Assay used: immunoSEQ multiplex PCR; TCRdb lists only in-frame clones, some missing. The DNA gave D and trimming, while V, J and clone size come from that table. This repertoire shows 200,000 to 250,000 clones, roughly 84% found once; its top ten account for 3.6%. Per germline, CDR1 SGHRS and CDR2 YFSETQ. V dropped 4 bases and J dropped 5 bases, with 18 bases sitting between them. The CDR3 is 15 amino acids. This receptor was taken from a woman older than 75 with acute or convalescent COVID-19. The sample taken for sequencing was peripheral blood. J is TRBJ1-1 and V is TRBV5-1; maybe TRBD1 (5 bases). The CDR3 DNA is TGCGCCAGCAGCCTAAGACAGCAGGCGGGGACTGAAGCTTTCTTT. It specifies CASSLRQQAGTEAFF.